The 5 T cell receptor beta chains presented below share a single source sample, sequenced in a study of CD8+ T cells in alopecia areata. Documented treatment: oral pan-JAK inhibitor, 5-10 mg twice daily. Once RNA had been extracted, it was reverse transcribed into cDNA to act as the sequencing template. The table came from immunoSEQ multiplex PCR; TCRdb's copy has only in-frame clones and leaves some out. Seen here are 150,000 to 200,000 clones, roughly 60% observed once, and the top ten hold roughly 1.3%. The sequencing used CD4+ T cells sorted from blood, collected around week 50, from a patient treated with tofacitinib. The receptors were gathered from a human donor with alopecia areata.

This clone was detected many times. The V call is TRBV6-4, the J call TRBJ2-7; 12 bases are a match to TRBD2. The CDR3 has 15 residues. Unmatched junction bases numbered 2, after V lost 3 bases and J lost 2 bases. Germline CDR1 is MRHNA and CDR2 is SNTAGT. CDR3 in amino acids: CASSELAGGAYEQYF. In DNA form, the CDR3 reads TGTGCCAGCAGTGAACTAGCGGGGGGCGCCTACGAGCAGTACTTC.

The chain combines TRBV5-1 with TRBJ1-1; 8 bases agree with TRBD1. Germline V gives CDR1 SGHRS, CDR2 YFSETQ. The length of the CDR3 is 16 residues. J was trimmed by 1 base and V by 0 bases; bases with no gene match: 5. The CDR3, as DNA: TGCGCCAGCAGCTTGGATACGGGGACAGGGAACACTGAAGCTTTCTTT. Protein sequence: CASSLDTGTGNTEAFF.

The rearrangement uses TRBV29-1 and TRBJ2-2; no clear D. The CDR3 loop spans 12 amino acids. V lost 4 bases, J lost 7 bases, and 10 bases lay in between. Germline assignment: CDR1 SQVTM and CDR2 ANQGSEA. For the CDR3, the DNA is TGCAGCGTTGGAGAGAGCAACGGGGAGCTGTTTTTT. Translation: CSVGESNGELFF.

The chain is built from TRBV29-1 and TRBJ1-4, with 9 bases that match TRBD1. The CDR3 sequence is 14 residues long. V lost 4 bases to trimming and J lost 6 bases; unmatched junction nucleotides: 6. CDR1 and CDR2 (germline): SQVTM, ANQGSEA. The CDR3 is CSVATGGEYEKLFF. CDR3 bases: TGCAGCGTTGCGACAGGGGGAGAGTATGAAAAACTGTTTTTT.

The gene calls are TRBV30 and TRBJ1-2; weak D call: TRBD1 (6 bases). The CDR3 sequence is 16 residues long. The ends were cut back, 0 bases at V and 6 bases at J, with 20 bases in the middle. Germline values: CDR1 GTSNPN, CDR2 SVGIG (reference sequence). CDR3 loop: CAWSVRSRDRRHGYTF. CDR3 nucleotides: TGTGCCTGGAGTGTACGGTCCCGAGACAGGAGACATGGCTACACCTTC. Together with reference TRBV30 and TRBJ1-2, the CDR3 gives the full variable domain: SQTIHQWPATLVQPVGSPLSLECTVEGTSNPNLYWYRQAAGRGLQLLFYSVGIGQISSEVPQNLSASRPQDRQFILSSKKLLLSDSGFYLCAWSVRSRDRRHGYTFGSGTRLTVV.